The T cell receptor beta chain under discussion was sequenced for a study of blood T cell repertoires in COVID-19. Across the whole study: Sites across the United States, Italy and Spain contributed samples from acute and convalescent COVID-19. PBMCs, B-cell-depleted T cells, or T cells provided the cDNA or gDNA that made up the material.

The length of the CDR3 is 13 residues. The germline V gene has CDR1 MGHRA and CDR2 YSYEKL. About this clone itself: Mismatch with germline at one junction end may stem from a read error.

In the original processing: Reference gene primers were amplified, and this amplification served to estimate nucleated cell counts. Here immunoSEQ multiplex PCR was the method, and the copy in TCRdb shows in-frame clones only, minus some. That table furnishes V, J and clone size, whereas the DNA furnished D and trimming. Of over 70,000 clones detected, approximately 86% appear once; the ten largest clones hold about 18%. Sequencing was performed on peripheral blood. The TCR sequence derives from a human donor in a cohort sampled during active COVID-19. The chain recombines TRBV4-1 with TRBJ2-7; D unresolved. This CDR3 is CATSPLPPYEQYF. The CDR3 DNA sequence: TGCGCCACCAGCCCACTCCCCCCCTACGAGCAGTACTTC.